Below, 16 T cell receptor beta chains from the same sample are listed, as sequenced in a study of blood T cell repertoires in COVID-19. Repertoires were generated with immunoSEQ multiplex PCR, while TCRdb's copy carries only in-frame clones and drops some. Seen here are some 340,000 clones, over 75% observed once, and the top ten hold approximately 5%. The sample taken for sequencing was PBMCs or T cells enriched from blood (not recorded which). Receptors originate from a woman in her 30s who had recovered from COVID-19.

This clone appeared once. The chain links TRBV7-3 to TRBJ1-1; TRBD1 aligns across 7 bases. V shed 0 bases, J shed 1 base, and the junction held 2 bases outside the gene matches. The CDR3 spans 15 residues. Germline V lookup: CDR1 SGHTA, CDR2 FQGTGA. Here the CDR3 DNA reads TGTGCCAGCAGCTTAACGACAGGGCAGAACACTGAAGCTTTCTTT. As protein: CASSLTTGQNTEAFF.

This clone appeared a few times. The CDR3 here is CASRGVWQGSSYEQYF. For the CDR3, the DNA is TGCGCCAGCAGGGGCGTGTGGCAGGGAAGCTCCTACGAGCAGTACTTC. The V call is TRBV10-2, the J call TRBJ2-7, with D possibly TRBD1 on 5 matching bases. CDR3 length: 16 residues. V shed 6 bases and J shed 0 bases, with 18 bases lying between them. CDR1 WSHSY and CDR2 SAAADI come from the germline V gene.

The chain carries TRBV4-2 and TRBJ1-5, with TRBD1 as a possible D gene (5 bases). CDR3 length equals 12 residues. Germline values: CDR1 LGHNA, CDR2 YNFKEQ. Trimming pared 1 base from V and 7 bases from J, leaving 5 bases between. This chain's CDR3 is CASSQGGQPQHF. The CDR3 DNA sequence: TGTGCCAGCAGCCAAGGGGGCCAGCCCCAGCATTTT.

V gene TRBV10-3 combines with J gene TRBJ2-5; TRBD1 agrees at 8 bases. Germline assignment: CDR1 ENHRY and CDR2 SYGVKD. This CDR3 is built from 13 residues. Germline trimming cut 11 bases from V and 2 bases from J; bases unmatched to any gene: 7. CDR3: CAVQRTGQETQYF. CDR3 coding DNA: TGTGCCGTCCAGAGGACAGGGCAAGAGACCCAGTACTTC.

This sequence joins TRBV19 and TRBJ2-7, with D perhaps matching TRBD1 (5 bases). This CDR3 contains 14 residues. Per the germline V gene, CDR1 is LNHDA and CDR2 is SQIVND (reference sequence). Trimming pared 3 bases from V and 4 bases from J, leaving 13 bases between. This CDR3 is CASSIQGARYEQYF. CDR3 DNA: TGTGCCAGTAGTATCCAAGGGGCTAGGTACGAGCAGTACTTC.

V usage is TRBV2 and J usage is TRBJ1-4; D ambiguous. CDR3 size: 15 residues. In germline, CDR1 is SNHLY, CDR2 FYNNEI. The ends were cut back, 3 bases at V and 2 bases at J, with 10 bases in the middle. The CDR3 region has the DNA TGTGCCAGCAGTGAGTCGGGTAGCACTAATGAAAAACTGTTTTTT. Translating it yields CASSESGSTNEKLFF.

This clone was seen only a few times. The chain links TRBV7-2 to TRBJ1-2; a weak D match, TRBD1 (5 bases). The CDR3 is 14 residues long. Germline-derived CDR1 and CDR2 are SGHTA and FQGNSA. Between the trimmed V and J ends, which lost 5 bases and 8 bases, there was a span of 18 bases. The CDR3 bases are TGTGCCAGCAGCCCACAATGGGGGGTCGTGGGCTACACCTTC. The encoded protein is CASSPQWGVVGYTF.

The CDR3 is CASSLVSGVNVYYGYTF. CDR3 sequence (DNA): TGTGCCAGCAGCTTAGTATCGGGGGTCAACGTCTACTATGGCTACACCTTC. The chain is built from TRBV7-9 and TRBJ1-2; tentative D call: TRBD1 (5 bases). V was clipped by 1 base and J by 3 bases, with 18 bases between them. The germline gives CDR1 SEHNR, CDR2 FQNEAQ (reference sequence). The CDR3 has 17 amino acids.

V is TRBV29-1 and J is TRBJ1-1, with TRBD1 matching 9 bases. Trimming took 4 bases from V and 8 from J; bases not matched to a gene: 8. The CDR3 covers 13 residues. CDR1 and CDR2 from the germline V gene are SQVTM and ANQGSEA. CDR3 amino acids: CSVGRDRGVEAFF. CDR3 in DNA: TGCAGCGTTGGGCGAGACAGGGGGGTAGAAGCTTTCTTT. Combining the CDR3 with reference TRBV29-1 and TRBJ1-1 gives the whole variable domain SAVISQKPSRDICQRGTSLTIQCQVDSQVTMMFWYRQQPGQSLTLIATANQGSEATYESGFVIDKFPISRPNLTFSTLTVSNMSPEDSSIYLCSVGRDRGVEAFFGQGTRLTVV.

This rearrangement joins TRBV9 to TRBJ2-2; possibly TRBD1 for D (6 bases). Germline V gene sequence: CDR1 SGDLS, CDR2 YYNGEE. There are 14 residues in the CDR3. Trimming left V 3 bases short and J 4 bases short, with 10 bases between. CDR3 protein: CASSDRVGTGELFF. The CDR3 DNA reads TGTGCCAGCAGCGACAGGGTAGGCACCGGGGAGCTGTTTTTT.

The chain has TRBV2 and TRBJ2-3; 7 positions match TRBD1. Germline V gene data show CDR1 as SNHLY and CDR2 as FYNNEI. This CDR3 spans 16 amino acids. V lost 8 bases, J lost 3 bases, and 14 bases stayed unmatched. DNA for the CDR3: TGTGCCAGCCACCCTCCGGGACAGATTATTACAGATACGCAGTATTTT. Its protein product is CASHPPGQIITDTQYF.

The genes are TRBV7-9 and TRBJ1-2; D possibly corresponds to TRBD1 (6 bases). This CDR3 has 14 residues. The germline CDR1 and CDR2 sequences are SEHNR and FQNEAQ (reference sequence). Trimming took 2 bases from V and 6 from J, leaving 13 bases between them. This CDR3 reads CASSLSGQGHGYTF. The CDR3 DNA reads TGTGCCAGCAGCTTATCGGGGCAGGGGCATGGCTACACCTTC.

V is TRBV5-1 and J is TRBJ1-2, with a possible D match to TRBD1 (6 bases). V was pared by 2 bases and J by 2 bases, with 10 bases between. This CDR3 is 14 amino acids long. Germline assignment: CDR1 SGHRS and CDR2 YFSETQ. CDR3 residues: CASSFIQGNYGYTF. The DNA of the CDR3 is TGCGCCAGCAGCTTTATTCAGGGGAACTATGGCTACACCTTC. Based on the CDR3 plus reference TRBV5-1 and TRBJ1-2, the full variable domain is KAGVTQTPRYLIKTRGQQVTLSCSPISGHRSVSWYQQTPGQGLQFLFEYFSETQRNKGNFPGRFSGRQFSNSRSEMNVSTLELGDSALYLCASSFIQGNYGYTFGSGTRLTVV.

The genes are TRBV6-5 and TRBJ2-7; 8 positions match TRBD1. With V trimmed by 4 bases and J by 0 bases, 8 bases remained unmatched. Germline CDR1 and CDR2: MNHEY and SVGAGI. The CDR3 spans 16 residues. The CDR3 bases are TGTGCCAGCAGTTTGTTCGGGACAGGCTTCTCCTACGAGCAGTACTTC. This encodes CASSLFGTGFSYEQYF.

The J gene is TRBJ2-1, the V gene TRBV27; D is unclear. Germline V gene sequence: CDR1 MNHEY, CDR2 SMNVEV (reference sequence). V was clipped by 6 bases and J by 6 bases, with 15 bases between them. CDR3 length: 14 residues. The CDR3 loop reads CASSFGGFLNEQFF. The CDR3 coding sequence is TGTGCCAGCAGCTTCGGCGGATTTCTCAATGAGCAGTTCTTC.

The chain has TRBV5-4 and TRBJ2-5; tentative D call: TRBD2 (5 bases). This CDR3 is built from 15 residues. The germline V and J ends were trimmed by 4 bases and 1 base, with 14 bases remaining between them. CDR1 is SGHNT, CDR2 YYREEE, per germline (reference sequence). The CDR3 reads CASSPPVGSQETQYF. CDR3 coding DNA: TGTGCCAGCAGCCCCCCCGTGGGGAGCCAAGAGACCCAGTACTTC.